This is a list of T cell receptor beta chains from one sample in a study of T cell responses to AZD1222 COVID-19 vaccine. TCRdb keeps only in-frame clones here, not all; method: immunoSEQ multiplex PCR. Of approximately 130,000 clones in the sample, roughly 88% were seen once. Sample: peripheral blood, taken on day 0 of AZD1222 vaccination. The receptors were sampled from an adult in good health. Each CDR3 is given with its conserved first and last residue. Fields, in order: D gene, J gene, V gene, clone size, CDR3 DNA, CDR3 protein. A D gene is named only where the DNA matches it firmly. Clone size is given for some rows only: seen once, a few or many times, or a class if the clone is expanded.

D gene: NA; J gene: TRBJ1-6; V gene: TRBV28; clone size: NA; CDR3 DNA: TGTGCCAGCAGTTTGTCACAGGCGTATTCACCCCTCCACTTT; CDR3 protein: CASSLSQAYSPLHF
D gene: NA; J gene: TRBJ2-2; V gene: TRBV19; clone size: NA; CDR3 DNA: TGTGCCAGTATTGGCACCGGGGAGCTGTTTTTT; CDR3 protein: CASIGTGELFF
D gene: TRBD1; J gene: TRBJ1-2; V gene: TRBV5-4; clone size: once; CDR3 DNA: TGTGCCAGCAGCCGTGCACAGGGGGAGGACTATGGCTACACCTTC; CDR3 protein: CASSRAQGEDYGYTF
D gene: NA; J gene: TRBJ2-5; V gene: TRBV3-1/TRBV3-2; clone size: NA; CDR3 DNA: TGTGCCAGCAGCCAAGAAGAGACCCAGTACTTC; CDR3 protein: CASSQEETQYF
D gene: TRBD2; J gene: TRBJ2-1; V gene: TRBV4-2; clone size: NA; CDR3 DNA: TGTGCCAGCAGCCAAGATCGGGCTAGCGGGGCCTACAATGAGCAGTTCTTC; CDR3 protein: CASSQDRASGAYNEQFF
D gene: NA; J gene: TRBJ2-1; V gene: TRBV7-8; clone size: NA; CDR3 DNA: TGTGCCAGCAGCTTAGCGGGAAGACTAGTCCATGAGCAGTTCTTC; CDR3 protein: CASSLAGRLVHEQFF
D gene: NA; J gene: TRBJ1-2; V gene: TRBV27; clone size: NA; CDR3 DNA: TGTGCCAGCTCCCCGGACTCCTATGGCTACACCTTC; CDR3 protein: CASSPDSYGYTF
D gene: NA; J gene: TRBJ1-4; V gene: TRBV7-9; clone size: NA; CDR3 DNA: TGTGCCAGCAGCTGGGTGAACGAAAAACTGTTTTTT; CDR3 protein: CASSWVNEKLFF
D gene: NA; J gene: TRBJ2-7; V gene: TRBV11-1; clone size: once; CDR3 DNA: TGTGCCAGCAGCCCTTCTGCAGGGACCTACGAGCAGTACTTC; CDR3 protein: CASSPSAGTYEQYF
D gene: NA; J gene: TRBJ1-1; V gene: TRBV29-1; clone size: NA; CDR3 DNA: TGCAGCGTTGAAACAACTCAGGGAGCACTGCTTGGTGAAGCTTTCTTT; CDR3 protein: CSVETTQGALLGEAFF
D gene: NA; J gene: TRBJ2-3; V gene: TRBV29-1; clone size: NA; CDR3 DNA: TGCAGCGTTGTCCGGATTGGGGATACGCAGTATTTT; CDR3 protein: CSVVRIGDTQYF
D gene: NA; J gene: TRBJ2-1; V gene: TRBV19; clone size: once; CDR3 DNA: TGTGCAAGTAAGGGGGGGAGGGTTAACAATGAGCAGTTCTTC; CDR3 protein: CASKGGRVNNEQFF